Below, 12 T cell receptor beta chains from the same sample are listed, as sequenced in a study of patients and donors after allogeneic stem cell transplantation. TCRdb re-derived calls from the RT-PCR reads in MiXCR, one entry per CDR3 protein. The data show 190,000 or so distinct CDR3 sequences, about 37% seen once. The sequenced material came from blood, either unsorted or a sorted T cell fraction (not recorded which). All receptors come from a human donor who was either an allogeneic HSCT recipient or a stem cell or donor lymphocyte infusion donor (not recorded which). It is not recorded whose cells these are; they may come from a transplant donor.

This rearrangement joins TRBV7-8 to TRBJ2-3; unclear D gene. The V gene lost 1 base and the J gene lost 4 bases, with 9 bases spanning the gap. This CDR3 comprises 14 residues. Germline CDR1 SGHVS, CDR2 FQNEAQ. CDR3 sequence (DNA): TGTGCCAGCAGCTTAGATACATCGGCAGATACGCAGTATTTT. This gives the protein CASSLDTSADTQYF.

The rearrangement links TRBV29-1 to TRBJ2-1; D remains unclear. Trimming pared 1 base from V and 8 bases from J, leaving 9 bases between. The CDR3 runs to 12 residues. CDR1 is SQVTM and CDR2 is ANQGSEA in the germline V gene. CDR3 protein: CSVEALPDEQFF. The CDR3 bases are TGCAGCGTTGAAGCCCTACCCGATGAGCAGTTCTTC.

This clonotype was seen a handful of times. CDR3 residues: CASSQVAFGTGDNSPLHF. The CDR3 coding sequence is TGCGCCAGCAGCCAAGTAGCCTTCGGGACAGGGGATAATTCACCCCTCCACTTT. This chain links TRBV4-3 with TRBJ1-6; 10 bases are a match to TRBD1. From germline, CDR1 is LGHNA and CDR2 YSLEER. V was clipped by 1 base and J by 5 bases; unmatched bases: 8. The CDR3 runs to 18 residues.

The chain links TRBV5-1 to TRBJ1-2; D not resolved. With 4 bases removed from V and 4 bases from J, the gap between germline ends came to 11 bases. Germline values: CDR1 SGHRS, CDR2 YFSETQ. The CDR3 contains 13 residues. The CDR3 here is CASSDGLTYGYTF. The CDR3 DNA sequence: TGCGCCAGCAGCGACGGCCTCACCTATGGCTACACCTTC.

The table lists this clonotype with a few counts. The rearrangement uses TRBV27 and TRBJ2-7; unclear D gene. The CDR3 is 13 residues long. The germline CDR1 and CDR2 sequences are MNHEY and SMNVEV (reference sequence). V lost 3 bases and J 7 bases, leaving 13 bases between the germline ends. In DNA, the CDR3 is TGTGCCAGCAGTTTGGGTGTGGAATTTGAGCAGTACTTC. This encodes CASSLGVEFEQYF.

V usage is TRBV28 and J usage is TRBJ1-3, with D possibly TRBD1 on 6 matching bases. V lost 6 bases and J lost 9, with 18 bases in between. The germline V gene encodes CDR1 MDHEN and CDR2 SYDVKM. This CDR3 is 14 amino acids long. The CDR3 is CASRAQGHGGTIYF. The CDR3 nucleotides read TGTGCCAGCAGAGCCCAGGGGCACGGTGGCACCATATATTTT.

V and J are TRBV29-1 and TRBJ2-3; TRBD2 aligns across 7 bases. V lost 6 bases, J lost 5 bases, and 2 bases stayed unmatched. Germline CDR1 is SQVTM and CDR2 is ANQGSEA. The CDR3 spans 11 residues. The CDR3 is CSVREGDTQYF. In DNA form, the CDR3 reads TGCAGCGTGAGGGAGGGAGATACGCAGTATTTT.

The J gene is TRBJ1-6, the V gene TRBV10-2; 7 bases align to TRBD1. The trim removed 10 bases at V and 6 bases at J, leaving 9 bases unmatched. Germline V gives CDR1 WSHSY, CDR2 SAAADI. The CDR3 spans 14 residues. The CDR3 is CATSRDRLNSPLHF. Written as DNA, the CDR3 is TGCGCCACCTCCAGGGACAGACTTAATTCACCCCTCCACTTT.

This sequence joins TRBV6-6 and TRBJ1-3; perhaps TRBD1 as D (5 bases). This CDR3 region has 16 residues. The germline V gene encodes CDR1 MNHNY and CDR2 SVGAGI (reference sequence). V was cut by 5 bases and J by 0 bases, with 14 bases left in between. CDR3 loop: CASSPLGLNSGNTIYF. CDR3 nucleotide sequence: TGTGCCAGCAGTCCCTTGGGACTTAACTCTGGAAACACCATATATTTT.

The chain has TRBV20-1 and TRBJ1-2, with D hard to call. Germline V gene sequence: CDR1 DFQATT, CDR2 SNEGSKA (reference sequence). Between the trimmed V and J ends, which lost 0 bases and 6 bases, there was a span of 8 bases. This CDR3 has 12 amino acids. The CDR3 spells CSARDDRNGYTF. DNA of the CDR3: TGCAGTGCTAGAGACGATAGGAATGGCTACACCTTC.

The rearrangement links TRBV7-3 to TRBJ2-1; no clear D gene. The germline gives CDR1 SGHTA, CDR2 FQGTGA. V shed 6 bases and J shed 8 bases, with 14 bases lying between them. This CDR3 has 13 amino acids. This chain's CDR3 is CASSMTLRHEQFF. As DNA, the CDR3 is TGTGCCAGCAGTATGACCTTAAGGCATGAGCAGTTCTTC.

This sequence joins TRBV29-1 and TRBJ2-7, with TRBD1 matching 7 bases. The J segment lost 3 bases and the V segment lost 0 bases, leaving 8 bases of the junction unmatched. The length of the CDR3 is 15 residues. Germline CDR1 and CDR2: SQVTM and ANQGSEA. This CDR3 reads CSVEEEWTGFYEQYF. The CDR3 DNA follows: TGCAGCGTTGAAGAAGAATGGACAGGATTCTACGAGCAGTACTTC.